The 10 T cell receptor beta chains given below trace back to one sample, sequenced in a study of cytomegalovirus exposure and HLA in healthy donors. Vbeta (60) and Jbeta (13) primers were used in the PCR. Method: immunoSEQ multiplex PCR; TCRdb's copy keeps in-frame clones and lacks some. The sample contains around 100,000 clones, around three quarters of which appear only once. Sequencing used PBMCs. Source of these receptors: a female donor in good health and CMV-seropositive.

The chain uses TRBV18 and TRBJ1-4; 8 bases agree with TRBD1. V was pared by 2 bases and J by 8 bases, with 4 bases of the junction left unmatched. Germline V gene data show CDR1 as KGHSH and CDR2 as LQKENI. The CDR3 has 14 amino acids. Written as DNA, the CDR3 is TGTGCCAGCTCACCAAACAGGGGGGAAGAAAAACTGTTTTTT. Encoded protein: CASSPNRGEEKLFF.

CDR3 residues: CASSAGGPYEQYF. Written as DNA, the CDR3 is TGCGCCAGCAGTGCAGGGGGCCCTTACGAGCAGTACTTC. The chain uses TRBV5-1 and TRBJ2-7; 8 bases align to TRBD1. Looked up from germline, CDR1 is SGHRS and CDR2 is YFSETQ. The length of the CDR3 is 13 residues. Unmatched junction bases numbered 5, after V lost 5 bases and J lost 4 bases.

This clone was seen a few times. The rearrangement links TRBV7-2 to TRBJ2-5; no firm D call. Germline loops: CDR1 SGHTA, CDR2 FQGNSA. V lost 5 bases and J 1 base, leaving 11 bases between the germline ends. This CDR3 contains 14 residues. In nucleotides, the CDR3 is TGTGCCAGCAGCGGCAGAGGATTCCAAGAGACCCAGTACTTC. Protein product: CASSGRGFQETQYF. The variable domain in full, completed from reference TRBV7-2 and TRBJ2-5, reads GAGVSQSPSNKVTEKGKDVELRCDPISGHTALYWYRQSLGQGLEFLIYFQGNSAPDKSGLPSDRFSAERTGGSVSTLTIQRTQQEDSAVYLCASSGRGFQETQYFGPGTRLLVL.

In its sample, this clone was seen once. V usage is TRBV7-3 and J usage is TRBJ2-2; 9 bases agree with TRBD1. V gave up 5 bases and J gave up 0 bases; unmatched junction bases: 7. The CDR3 has 17 residues. CDR1 and CDR2 from the germline V gene are SGHTA and FQGTGA. The CDR3 reads CASSLDRDRANTGELFF. The CDR3 DNA is TGTGCCAGCAGCCTAGACCGGGACAGGGCGAACACCGGGGAGCTGTTTTTT.

The J gene is TRBJ2-7, the V gene TRBV5-1; a possible D gene is TRBD1 (6 bases). V lost 3 bases, J lost 2 bases, and 9 bases lay in between. This CDR3 has 13 residues. Per germline, CDR1 SGHRS and CDR2 YFSETQ. CDR3 region: CASSSGQTYEQYF. The DNA of the CDR3 is TGCGCCAGCAGCTCCGGACAGACCTACGAGCAGTACTTC.

The table lists this clone with a count of one. The rearrangement uses TRBV29-1 and TRBJ1-1, with 9 bases matching TRBD1. After removal of 7 bases from V and 5 bases from J, the junction contained 8 bases not matched to a gene. Germline loops: CDR1 SQVTM, CDR2 ANQGSEA. The CDR3 loop spans 13 amino acids. CDR3 protein: CSALTGGKTEAFF. CDR3 DNA: TGCAGCGCACTGACAGGGGGTAAGACTGAAGCTTTCTTT.

The chain combines TRBV14 with TRBJ2-1; unclear D gene. The CDR3 loop spans 14 amino acids. V dropped 4 bases and J dropped 4 bases, with 11 bases sitting between them. Germline CDR1 reads SGHDN; CDR2 reads FVKESK. The CDR3 loop reads CASSPIYSYNEQFF. The CDR3 region has the DNA TGTGCCAGCAGCCCTATCTATTCGTACAATGAGCAGTTCTTC.

The chain combines TRBV6-1 with TRBJ2-7, with TRBD1 matching over 10 bases. The CDR3 consists of 15 residues. After removal of 3 bases from V and 2 bases from J, the junction contained 4 bases not matched to a gene. Germline V lookup: CDR1 MNHNS, CDR2 SASEGT. In DNA, the CDR3 is TGTGCCAGCAGTGAGTTGACAGGGGGCCCCTACGAGCAGTACTTC. Encoded protein: CASSELTGGPYEQYF.

The V gene is TRBV6-1, the J gene TRBJ2-2; D ambiguous. Looked up from germline, CDR1 is MNHNS and CDR2 is SASEGT. V was trimmed by 5 bases and J by 2 bases, leaving 12 bases between them. The CDR3 loop spans 15 amino acids. The CDR3 spells CASSRSWPNTGELFF. In DNA, the CDR3 is TGTGCCAGCAGTCGGAGCTGGCCTAACACCGGGGAGCTGTTTTTT.

The rearrangement uses TRBV5-8 and TRBJ1-5; D gene uncertain. Trimming stripped 4 bases from V and 0 bases from J, with 14 bases between. Germline V gives CDR1 SGHTS, CDR2 YDEGEE. The CDR3 loop spans 16 amino acids. The CDR3 DNA sequence: TGTGCCAGCAGCATGCGGGGTGCCTATAGCAATCAGCCCCAGCATTTT. Its protein is CASSMRGAYSNQPQHF.